The following is a TCR beta chain sequence with its context. This sample stems from a study of cytomegalovirus exposure and HLA in healthy donors. Every donor was a healthy person donating bone marrow. Germline CDR1 is SGHRS and CDR2 is YFSETQ. V was clipped by 3 bases and J by 5 bases, with 16 bases between them. This CDR3 has 15 amino acids. Both 60 Vbeta primers and 13 Jbeta primers went into the PCR. Sequencing was performed with immunoSEQ multiplex PCR; in TCRdb, only in-frame clones are kept and a portion is missing. The data hold roughly 200,000 clones, with over 75% observed a single time. Sequenced sample: PBMCs. The gene calls are TRBV5-1 and TRBJ2-3; a weak D match, TRBD1 (5 bases). This clonotype originated in a woman in her forties or fifties in good health and CMV-seronegative. CDR3 region: CASSSIVGLGDTQYF. The CDR3, as DNA: TGCGCCAGCAGCTCCATCGTGGGGCTGGGAGATACGCAGTATTTT.